This T cell receptor beta chain was documented in a study of naive and memory T cell subsets. This clonotype was counted ten times or more. Four PCR rounds used nested alpha and beta constant region primers plus the SP2 primer. Reverse transcription of blood and skin TCR RNA was primed at alpha and beta constant regions. From the 5' RACE reads, TCRdb called clonotypes with MiXCR, one entry per CDR3 protein. This sample has over 45,000 distinct CDR3 sequences, with about 8.3% found just once. This CDR3 region has 16 residues. The V gene end was trimmed by 1 base and the J gene end by 3 bases; junction bases not matched to a gene: 8. Germline CDR1 is MNHNS and CDR2 is SASEGT. A UMI-containing oligonucleotide was joined by 3' ligation to the TCR cDNA template. Whole blood, about 2.5 ml, came from adult healthy volunteers.

The TCR comes from a female donor in good health. The chain recombines TRBV6-1 with TRBJ2-7; 8 bases agree with TRBD2. The CDR3 DNA reads TGTGCCAGCAGTGAAGGACTAGCGCACCTCGGCTACGAGCAGTACTTC. Amino acid sequence: CASSEGLAHLGYEQYF.